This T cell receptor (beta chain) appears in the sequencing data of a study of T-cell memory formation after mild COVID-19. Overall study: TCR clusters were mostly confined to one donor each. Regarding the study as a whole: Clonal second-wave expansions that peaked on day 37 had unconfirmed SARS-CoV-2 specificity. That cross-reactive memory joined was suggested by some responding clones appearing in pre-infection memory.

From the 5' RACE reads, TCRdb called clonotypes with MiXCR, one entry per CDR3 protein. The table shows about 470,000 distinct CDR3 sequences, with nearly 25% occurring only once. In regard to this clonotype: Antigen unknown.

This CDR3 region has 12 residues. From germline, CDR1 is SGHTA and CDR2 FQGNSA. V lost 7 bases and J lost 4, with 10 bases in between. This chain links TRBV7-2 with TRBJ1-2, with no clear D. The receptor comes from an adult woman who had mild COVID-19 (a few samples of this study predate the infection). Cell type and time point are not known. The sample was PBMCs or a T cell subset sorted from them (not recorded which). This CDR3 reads CASIRGAYGYTF. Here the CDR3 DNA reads TGTGCCAGCATTCGGGGTGCCTATGGCTACACCTTC.